This T cell receptor beta chain was identified during a study of molecular identifiers for immune sequencing clone quantification. Study-wide points: Beyond 20 RNA copies, clones held over 97% of effector molecules, compared with under 1% in naive cells.

Investigators produced naive CD8 libraries from roughly 20,000 to 1,000,000 sorted cells, drawing on 10%, 30% or 50% RNA. A CD8+CD4-CCR7+CD45RA+ gate was used to sort naive CD8 T cells. Libraries of bulk TCR were made by previously described methods (with listed TCR primers). TCRdb itself ran the PCR reads through MiXCR, one entry per CDR3 protein. The profile covers hundreds of thousands of distinct CDR3 sequences, with approximately 20% appearing a single time and 0.75% to 0.95% taken by the ten largest. Germline V lookup: CDR1 LNHDA, CDR2 SQIVND (reference sequence). This CDR3 is built from 14 residues. V gave up 0 bases and J gave up 10 bases; unmatched junction bases: 6. This clonotype appeared many times. Its matching antigen is unknown.

Material for sequencing was naive CD8+ T cells from blood, with Jurkat cell RNA spiked in. Subset of the sample: FACS-sorted CD8+CD4-CCR7+CD45RA+ naive T cells. The receptor comes from a human donor in good health. Some libraries in this study had Jurkat cell RNA spiked in. The chain joins TRBV19 to TRBJ1-5; 7 bases are a match to TRBD1. The CDR3 sequence: CASSIEGTAKPQHF. The CDR3 DNA sequence: TGTGCCAGTAGTATAGAGGGGACAGCTAAACCCCAGCATTTT.